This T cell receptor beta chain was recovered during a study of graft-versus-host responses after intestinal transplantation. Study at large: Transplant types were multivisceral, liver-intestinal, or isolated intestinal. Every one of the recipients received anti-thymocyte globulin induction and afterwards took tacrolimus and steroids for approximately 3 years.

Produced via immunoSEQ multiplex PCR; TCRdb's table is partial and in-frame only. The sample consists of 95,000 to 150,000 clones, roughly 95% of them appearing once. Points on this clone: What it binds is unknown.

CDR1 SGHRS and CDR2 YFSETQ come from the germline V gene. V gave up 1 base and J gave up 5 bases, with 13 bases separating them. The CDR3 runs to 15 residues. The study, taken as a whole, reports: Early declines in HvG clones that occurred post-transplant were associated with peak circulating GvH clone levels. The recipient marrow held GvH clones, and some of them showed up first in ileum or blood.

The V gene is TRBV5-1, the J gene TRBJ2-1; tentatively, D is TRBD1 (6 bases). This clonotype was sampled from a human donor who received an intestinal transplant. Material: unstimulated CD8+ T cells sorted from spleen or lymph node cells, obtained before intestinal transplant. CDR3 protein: CASSLSQGTHNEQFF. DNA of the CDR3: TGCGCCAGCAGCTTGTCACAGGGCACCCACAATGAGCAGTTCTTC.